This T cell receptor beta chain was identified in a study of shared clonotypes between healthy human individuals (dated by TCRdb to the early 2020s). Describing the broader study: The cohort comprised a couple of women and a few men aged 18 to 49 years. Per donor, three plates each were used for CD4 naive and CD4 memory, two for CD8 naive, and one for CD8 memory. To estimate repertoire size and how much clonotype sharing occurs between individuals, the study deeply sequenced the blood TCR repertoires of roughly 5 healthy adults. Different laboratories and diverse techniques were used to prepare libraries and sequence TCR repertoires, to increase sequencing depth and limit assay-specific biases. Leukapheresis yielded between about 0.94 and 8.9 billion PBMCs per donor. Results and caveats for the whole study, not just this receptor: Naive subsets generally had larger estimated clonotype richness than memory subsets did. Compared with non-shared clonotypes, clonotypes shared by all four sorted-subset donors had higher generation probabilities. Sampling was restricted to blood, and TCR repertoires in tissues likely differ from the TCR repertoires found in blood. Rarefaction of sorted-subset datasets indicated incomplete sequencing despite the large sequencing depth. When several donors were compared, the shared fraction of clonotypes was 5% to 6.5% for naive CD4, less than 4% for naive CD8, 2.3% for memory CD4, and less than 0.45% for memory CD8. The genetic and exposure-history diversity represented was limited by the small number of donors. Pairwise subsampling led to the expectation that sequencing depth would affect the degree of clonotype sharing among donors.

CDR1 and CDR2 are read off the germline V gene as SGHAT and FQNNGV. Reading from cysteine to phenylalanine, the CDR3 counts 13 amino acids. The DNA shown is the 39-base CDR3, in frame from base 1. Trimming removed 5 bases from V and 4 bases from J, leaving 11 bases between the germline ends. The donors were healthy, HIV-negative adults who had no recently reported acute infections or vaccinations. Every donor was a Caucasian adult residing in Nashville, Tennessee, USA. Magnetic negative selection was used to enrich CD4+ T cells, after which naive cells were positively selected on CD45RA and the negative fraction became the memory subset. After blood collection by leukapheresis, PBMCs were isolated using Ficoll-Histopaque density gradient centrifugation and then cryopreserved in the vapor phase of liquid nitrogen. Analytical flow cytometry was used to check the purity and quantity of each magnetically sorted T cell population. Genomic DNA was isolated from every sorted fraction and measured by UV absorbance on a Nanodrop 2000c.

On this clone: Its recognized antigen is unknown. Base qualities are missing; no much larger clone stands one base away.

TCR CDR3 regions were amplified from genomic DNA by multiplex PCR using the deep immunoSEQ assay. For each cell subset, the extracted genomic DNA was distributed evenly across all wells of several immunoSEQ 96-well plates, and each plate served as one replicate. For sorted subsets, each replicate PCR was loaded with roughly 200 ng genomic DNA, equivalent to 25,000 to 30,000 T cell genomes. The purified libraries were quantified using a Qubit 3.0 fluorometer, sized with a Bioanalyzer 2100, and then quantified again using the KAPA Library Quantification kit. A separate single-read 150-cycle Illumina NextSeq 550 flow cell was used to sequence each immunoSEQ 96-well plate. Per the source publication's procedure: Because only junctional sequences without quality scores were contained in the immunoSEQ output, filtering matching that applied to full-length reads could not be performed. Sequences were annotated with PyIR, a Python wrapper for IgBLAST v1.9, and V/J genes and CDR3 were assigned using IMGT germline references. Reads with weak V/J assignments (E-value above 1e-6), missing CDR3, stop codons, out-of-frame junctions, or ambiguous translated residues were removed. V3J clonotypes were defined as sequences sharing an identical inferred V gene, J gene, and CDR3 amino acid sequence. The percentage overlap between two repertoires was calculated by dividing the number of shared unique clonotypes by the size of the smaller repertoire. RTK rarefaction, the Chao1 estimator, and Recon v2.1 estimates of unobserved clonotypes were used to assess repertoire richness. For all TCRbeta clonotypes obtained by the gDNA method from a few donors, generation probabilities were computed with OLGA. TCRdb took over this immuneACCESS table, retaining in-frame rearrangements with V and J assigned. Such tables are incomplete; in checked studies, under half of the missing clones stem from an unresolved V gene, and the remainder is unexplained. V, J and clone size reflect that table, while D and trimming were determined from the DNA. This sample comprises roughly 300,000 clones, around 67% of them detected only once. Clones ranked in the top ten supply roughly 10% of the sample.

The chain is encoded by TRBV11-2 joined to TRBJ1-2; TRBD1 is a weak D gene call, 5 bases matching. This clonotype was sampled from a man younger than 45 in good health. The sequenced sample consisted of memory CD4+ T cells sorted from blood. This sample's cell subset or site label indicates: CD45RA-negative fraction. The CDR3 reads as follows: CASSNPGTYGYTF. The bases are TGTGCCAGCAGCAACCCAGGGACCTATGGCTACACCTTC.